This record concerns one T cell receptor (beta chain) sequence. No antigen is known for it. Per-nucleotide qualities are absent, and no much larger clonotype sits a single base away. Patients with autoimmune disease history or receiving systemic immunosuppression were excluded from the trial. Peripheral blood for TCR sequencing was drawn from every dose cohort at baseline, at cycle 4 day 1 and at cycle 7 day 1. The samples were taken from a phase I, first-in-human, multicenter, open-label dose-escalation trial of ivuxolimab. The trial enrolled adults with locally advanced or metastatic head and neck squamous cell, hepatocellular, melanoma or renal cell carcinoma. CD4+ and CD8+ T cells were sorted separately from peripheral blood before TCR sequencing. To sequence the TCRbeta CDR3 region, genomic DNA was isolated from the sorted cells. The immunoSEQ Assay was used to sequence the TCRbeta CDR3 regions. The source is immuneACCESS, and TCRdb retained only in-frame sequences with V and J called. Part of the clones is not carried over; for the studies checked, unresolved V genes explain less than half of this, and the remainder is unexplained. This sample holds 40,000 to 45,000 clones; around nine tenths were observed only once. Clones ranked in the top ten supply approximately 13% of the sample.

Between the V and J ends, shortened by 1 base and 6 bases respectively, the junction contains 1 base. The CDR3 runs 10 residues from the cysteine to the phenylalanine. Just CDR3 DNA is preserved here, 30 bases in frame from base 1. From the germline V gene, CDR1 is MDHEN and CDR2 is SYDVKM. The record originates from a study of OX40 agonist ivuxolimab in advanced cancers. Background for the entire study: The costimulatory receptor OX40 (CD134) was targeted by ivuxolimab, a fully human IgG2 agonistic monoclonal antibody. Intravenous ivuxolimab was administered to patients every 2 weeks at six dose levels: 0.01, 0.1, 0.3, 1.5, 3 and 10 mg/kg. Among the roughly 54 dose-escalation patients, 19 had hepatocellular carcinoma, about 15 melanoma, 9 renal cell carcinoma and 9 head and neck cancer. In the dose-escalation cohort, 75% to 85% of patients were male, and the mean age was roughly 60 years with a range of about 20 to 79. Patients were allowed to have had prior anti-PD-1, anti-PD-L1 or anti-CTLA-4 therapy, and 30% to 40% of the dose-escalation patients had been treated with checkpoint inhibitors. Three dose-escalation patients achieved partial responses, one with hepatocellular carcinoma and two with cutaneous melanoma. The purpose of peripheral TCRbeta sequencing was to test whether ivuxolimab changed TCR sequence diversity and led to clonal T-cell expansion. The paper describes the monotherapy dose-escalation part (N of about 52 patients) of the phase I trial of ivuxolimab.

Overall results and qualifications from the work: The antigen specificity of the peripheral T cells that underwent clonal expansion was not determined. On average, CD8+ T cells showed more expanded clones than CD4+ T cells after ivuxolimab. Low levels of normalized T-cell clonal expansion were also seen in some patients who did not respond. At doses of 0.1 to 3.0 mg/kg, clonal expansion of both CD4+ and CD8+ blood T cells was observed from baseline to week 6. In partial responders in the 0.1-3.0 mg/kg groups, normalized peripheral clonal expansion was found to be among the lowest, especially among CD8+ T cells.

The sequencing here drew on CD4+ or CD8+ T cells sorted from blood, taken in a trial of the OX40 agonist ivuxolimab. The receptor was isolated from an adult with an advanced solid tumor such as melanoma, head and neck, liver or kidney cancer. Rearrangement joined TRBV28 to TRBJ2-7, with no confident D gene call. The CDR3 protein: CASSLFEQYF. The DNA sequence is given as TGTGCCAGCAGTTTATTCGAGCAGTACTTC.